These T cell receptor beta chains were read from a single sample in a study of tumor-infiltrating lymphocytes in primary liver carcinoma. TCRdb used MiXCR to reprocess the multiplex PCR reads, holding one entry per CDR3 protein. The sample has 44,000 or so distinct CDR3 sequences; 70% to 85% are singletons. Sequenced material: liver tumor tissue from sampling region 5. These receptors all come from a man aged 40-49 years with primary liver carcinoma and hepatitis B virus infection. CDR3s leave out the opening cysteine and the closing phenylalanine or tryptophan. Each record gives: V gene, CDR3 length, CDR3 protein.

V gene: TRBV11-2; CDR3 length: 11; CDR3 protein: ASSSNVAYEQF
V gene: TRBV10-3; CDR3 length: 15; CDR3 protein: AISGSSGTSGRDTQY
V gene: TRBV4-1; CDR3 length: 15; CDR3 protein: ASSQPDSGTNSEELF
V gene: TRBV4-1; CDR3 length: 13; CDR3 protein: ASGQEVANTGELF
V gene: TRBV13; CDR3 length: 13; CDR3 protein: ASIILGISVGELF
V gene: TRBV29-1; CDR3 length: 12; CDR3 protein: SVARTGLDVGYT
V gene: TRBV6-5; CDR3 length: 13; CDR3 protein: ASNDVTSGSNEQF
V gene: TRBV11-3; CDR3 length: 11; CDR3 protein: ASSSGTVESQY
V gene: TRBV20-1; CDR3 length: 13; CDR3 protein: SAVSWEAFTNEQF
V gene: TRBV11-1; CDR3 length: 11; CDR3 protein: ASSLLGPYEQY
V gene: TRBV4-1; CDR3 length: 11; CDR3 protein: ASSQGKGGTQY
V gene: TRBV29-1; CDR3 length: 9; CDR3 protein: SVGTGIEHY
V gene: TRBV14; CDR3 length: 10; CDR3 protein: DSRPGMKPLH
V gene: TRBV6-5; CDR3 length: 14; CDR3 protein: ASSYLGSSGANVLT
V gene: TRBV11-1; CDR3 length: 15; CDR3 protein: ASSLGLAGDVDNKQF
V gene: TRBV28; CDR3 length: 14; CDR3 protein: ASSTQDRHSYNEQF